These 28 T cell receptor beta chains were sequenced from one sample in a study of regulatory T cells in long-lasting Graves disease. Indicated time point: persistent/refractory GD, antithyroid drugs over 5 years with positive TRAb. RNA from PBMCs was the source of the TCR library. According to the study, TCR beta libraries were built with iRepertoire HTBI primers and CDR3-region Arm-PCR. TCRdb analysed the multiplex PCR reads with MiXCR anew, one entry per CDR3 protein. The sample lists 300,000 to 500,000 distinct CDR3 sequences; around 20% were seen once. The sample consisted of peripheral blood mononuclear cells (PBMCs), taken when the disease was refractory, from a patient treated with antithyroid drugs. These receptors originate from a female donor with Graves disease.

The chain is built from TRBV3-1 and TRBJ2-7, with TRBD1 matching over 10 bases. The CDR3 loop spans 16 amino acids. Germline V gives CDR1 LGHDT, CDR2 YNNKEL (reference sequence). After removal of 4 bases from V and 5 bases from J, the junction contained 11 bases not matched to a gene. The DNA for the CDR3 is TGTGCCAGCAGCCGATACCGGGACAGGGGATGGAACGAGCAGTACTTC. Translated, it gives CASSRYRDRGWNEQYF.

Comment on this clonotype: Lacking the conserved final phenylalanine or tryptophan, this CDR3 likely reflects a read error. The rearrangement joins TRBV28 to TRBJ1-3; D is unclear. The CDR3 has 15 residues. Germline CDR1 MDHEN, CDR2 SYDVKM. The V end lost 6 bases, the J end lost 0 bases, and 12 bases lay between the germline ends. The CDR3 nucleotides read TGTGCCAGCAGCCCGACACCCACCTCTGGAAACACCATATATTCT. Encoded protein: CASSPTPTSGNTIYS.

This sequence joins TRBV2 and TRBJ1-1; D uncertain. V shed 6 bases and J shed 1 base, with 3 bases lying between them. This CDR3 region has 11 residues. Germline CDR1 reads SNHLY; CDR2 reads FYNNEI. The CDR3 region is CASRANTEAFF. The CDR3 coding sequence is TGTGCCAGCAGGGCGAACACTGAAGCTTTCTTT.

This clonotype was seen a handful of times. The CDR3 coding sequence is TGCGCCAGCAGCTTGGACAACGCCAATTCACCCCTCCACTTT. It yields the protein CASSLDNANSPLHF. V and J are TRBV5-1 and TRBJ1-6; D uncertain. Trimming cost V 0 bases and J 7 bases, with 8 bases left between them. This CDR3 contains 14 residues. Per the germline V gene, CDR1 is SGHRS and CDR2 is YFSETQ. Full variable domain (missing parts from reference TRBV5-1 and TRBJ1-6): KAGVTQTPRYLIKTRGQQVTLSCSPISGHRSVSWYQQTPGQGLQFLFEYFSETQRNKGNFPGRFSGRQFSNSRSEMNVSTLELGDSALYLCASSLDNANSPLHFGNGTRLTVT.

The rearrangement uses TRBV27 and TRBJ2-7; 8 bases agree with TRBD2. J was trimmed by 6 bases and V by 4 bases; bases with no gene match: 11. Germline lookup yields CDR1 MNHEY and CDR2 SMNVEV (reference sequence). The CDR3 contains 15 residues. The CDR3 reads CASSYGSSGSGEQYF. In DNA, the CDR3 is TGTGCCAGCAGTTACGGGTCTAGCGGGTCTGGCGAGCAGTACTTC.

Many counts were recorded for this clonotype. V is TRBV5-6 and J is TRBJ2-5, with D tentatively TRBD2 (5 bases). Trimming took 2 bases from V and 2 from J, leaving 10 bases between them. The CDR3 sequence is 14 residues long. Germline V gene sequence: CDR1 SGHDT, CDR2 YYEEEE. The CDR3 region is CASSLRTGQETQYF. In nucleotides, the CDR3 is TGTGCCAGCAGCTTACGGACGGGGCAAGAGACCCAGTACTTC.

The chain is built from TRBV10-2 and TRBJ1-2; D is unresolved. Trimming removed 2 bases at V and 8 bases at J, with 18 bases between. CDR1 is WSHSY and CDR2 is SAAADI in the germline V gene. This CDR3 is built from 15 residues. The CDR3 loop reads CASSEVGGRVGGYTF. The CDR3 nucleotides read TGCGCCAGCAGTGAGGTGGGCGGAAGGGTTGGCGGCTACACCTTC.

CDR3 in amino acids: CSGGQGLEAFF. DNA for the CDR3: TGCAGCGGCGGACAGGGTTTGGAAGCTTTCTTT. The gene calls are TRBV29-1 and TRBJ1-1; TRBD1 agrees at 8 bases. Germline-derived CDR1 and CDR2 are SQVTM and ANQGSEA. V gave up 7 bases and J gave up 8 bases; unmatched junction bases: 6. The CDR3 loop spans 11 amino acids.

This clonotype came up many times. The chain employs TRBV12-3 or TRBV12-4 and TRBJ2-5; D might be TRBD1 (5 bases). Trimming took 7 bases from V and 1 from J, leaving 13 bases between them. The CDR3 consists of 14 residues. Here the CDR3 DNA reads TGTGCCAGCACTCAGGACACCCTCCAAGAGACCCAGTACTTC. Translated: CASTQDTLQETQYF.

This sequence joins TRBV7-3 and TRBJ2-7; no reliable D call. The CDR3 runs 13 residues. Germline V CDR1 and CDR2: SGHTA, FQGTGA. Trimming left V 0 bases short and J 7 bases short, with 10 bases between. The CDR3 DNA follows: TGTGCCAGCAGCTTAACCCCCTCGGAGGAGCAGTACTTC. It is translated as CASSLTPSEEQYF.

The V gene is TRBV30, the J gene TRBJ2-5; D is uncertain. The germline gives CDR1 GTSNPN, CDR2 SVGIG (reference sequence). This CDR3 comprises 14 residues. V lost 2 bases, J lost 1 base, and 11 bases lay in between. CDR3 residues: CAWSLSAIQETQYF. The CDR3 DNA sequence: TGTGCCTGGAGTCTTTCGGCGATCCAAGAGACCCAGTACTTC.

This clonotype was observed once. J is TRBJ2-7 and V is TRBV19, with a tentative D call TRBD2 (6 bases). The CDR3 spans 15 residues. Per the germline V gene, CDR1 is LNHDA and CDR2 is SQIVND (reference sequence). The V gene lost 6 bases and the J gene lost 1 base, with 16 bases spanning the gap. CDR3 DNA: TGTGCCAGTAGCTACCTCGGGACTTCGTCCTACGAGCAGTACTTC. It codes for CASSYLGTSSYEQYF.

The chain links TRBV27 to TRBJ1-2, with 10 nucleotides matching TRBD1. The CDR3 has 16 amino acids. Trimming removed 6 bases from V and 2 bases from J; junction bases left unmatched: 9. Germline V gene data show CDR1 as MNHEY and CDR2 as SMNVEV (reference sequence). This CDR3 reads CASRPIWTGGNYGYTF. The DNA of the CDR3 is TGTGCCAGCAGACCGATCTGGACAGGGGGAAACTATGGCTACACCTTC.

This sequence joins TRBV19 and TRBJ1-1, with D unresolved. Trimming shortened V by 1 base and J by 7 bases, and 7 bases separated the two germline ends. The CDR3 loop spans 12 amino acids. Germline V gene lookup returns CDR1 LNHDA and CDR2 SQIVND (reference sequence). In DNA, the CDR3 is TGTGCCAGTAGTATAGGGGGTATTGAAGCTTTCTTT. It is translated as CASSIGGIEAFF.

The V gene is TRBV30, the J gene TRBJ1-2; perhaps TRBD1 as D (5 bases). The CDR3 is made up of 15 amino acids. With 0 bases removed from V and 8 bases from J, the gap between germline ends came to 19 bases. Looked up from germline, CDR1 is GTSNPN and CDR2 is SVGIG (reference sequence). CDR3 in amino acids: CAWSVLRGTVGGYTF. DNA of the CDR3: TGTGCCTGGAGTGTACTACGAGGGACGGTTGGCGGCTACACCTTC.

This clonotype was recorded a few times. The gene calls are TRBV29-1 and TRBJ2-7, with 9 bases that match TRBD1. J gave up 5 bases and V 8 bases, and 7 bases lay outside the gene matches. CDR1 and CDR2 (germline): SQVTM, ANQGSEA. The CDR3 is made up of 12 amino acids. The CDR3 sequence: CSTSTGGDEQYF. As DNA, the CDR3 is TGCAGCACCTCCACAGGGGGCGACGAGCAGTACTTC.

This clonotype was recorded many times. This chain uses TRBV24-1 with TRBJ1-5; 8 bases are shared with TRBD1. Trimming at V came to 11 bases and at J to 7 bases, leaving 12 bases not matched to a gene. Germline CDR1 and CDR2: KGHDR and SFDVKD. This CDR3 spans 14 amino acids. CDR3 coding DNA: TGTGCCAACAAGGACAGGGTTGACTCCCAGCCCCAGCATTTT. It translates to CANKDRVDSQPQHF.

The genes are TRBV6-5 and TRBJ1-1, with D unresolved. Germline values: CDR1 MNHEY, CDR2 SVGAGI. Between the trimmed V and J ends, which lost 2 bases and 6 bases, there was a span of 10 bases. This CDR3 comprises 13 residues. CDR3 in DNA: TGTGCCAGCAGTTACAGGGTCGGCGCTGAAGCTTTCTTT. Translating gives CASSYRVGAEAFF.

This chain links TRBV12-5 with TRBJ1-1; 7 bases align to TRBD1. The junction had 1 base not matched to a gene; V was cut back by 6 bases and J by 0 bases. The CDR3 extends over 13 amino acids. CDR1 and CDR2 (germline): LGHNT, FRNRAP. The CDR3 nucleotides are TGTGCTAGTGGGACAGGGATGAACACTGAAGCTTTCTTT. It encodes CASGTGMNTEAFF.

The sample holds many counts of this clonotype. The chain joins TRBV15 to TRBJ1-5, with D unclear. Germline loops: CDR1 LNHNV, CDR2 YYDKDF (reference sequence). Trimming cost V 6 bases and J 4 bases, with 13 bases left between them. This CDR3 comprises 14 residues. The CDR3 sequence is CATRRTGRNQPQHF. The CDR3 DNA follows: TGTGCCACCAGAAGGACCGGGAGGAATCAGCCCCAGCATTTT.

V gene TRBV6-1 combines with J gene TRBJ2-2; possible D gene TRBD2, 5 bases. The ends were cut back, 3 bases at V and 4 bases at J, with 9 bases in the middle. The CDR3 length is 14 residues. Germline loops: CDR1 MNHNS, CDR2 SASEGT. The CDR3 region has the DNA TGTGCCAGCAGTGACGGACTGGGCACCGGGGAGCTGTTTTTT. It yields the protein CASSDGLGTGELFF.

This clonotype was counted between two and nine times. V usage is TRBV18 and J usage is TRBJ2-4; no clear D. With 0 bases removed from V and 4 bases from J, the gap between germline ends came to 4 bases. CDR3 length: 13 residues. The germline V gene has CDR1 KGHSH and CDR2 LQKENI. The CDR3 sequence: CASSPPGKNIQYF. The CDR3 bases are TGTGCCAGCTCACCACCAGGAAAAAACATTCAGTACTTC. The entire variable domain, with the rest obtained from reference TRBV18 and TRBJ2-4, is as follows: NAGVMQNPRHLVRRRGQEARLRCSPMKGHSHVYWYRQLPEEGLKFMVYLQKENIIDESGMPKERFSAEFPKEGPSILRIQQVVRGDSAAYFCASSPPGKNIQYFGAGTRLSVL.

There are many counts of this clonotype. The chain links TRBV11-2 to TRBJ2-5; 9 bases line up with TRBD1. The V and J ends lost 3 bases and 2 bases, in that order; junction bases with no gene match: 4. This CDR3 is built from 15 residues. CDR1 is SGHAT, CDR2 FQNNGV, per germline. The CDR3 coding sequence is TGTGCCAGCAGCTTCGGACAGGGGACACAAGAGACCCAGTACTTC. Its protein is CASSFGQGTQETQYF.

This clonotype was detected ten times or more. This chain joins TRBV7-9 and TRBJ1-5; no reliable D call. The V end lost 3 bases, the J end lost 7 bases, and 7 bases lay between the germline ends. CDR1 SEHNR and CDR2 FQNEAQ come from the germline V gene (reference sequence). The CDR3 consists of 12 residues. The CDR3 DNA reads as TGTGCCAGCAGCTTTCCAGGCCAGCCCCAGCATTTT. Protein: CASSFPGQPQHF.

This sequence joins TRBV4-1 and TRBJ1-4; D remains ambiguous. Trimming took off 3 bases at V and 11 bases at J, with 7 bases between the two ends. The length of the CDR3 is 11 residues. Germline assignment: CDR1 MGHRA and CDR2 YSYEKL. CDR3 coding DNA: TGCGCCAGCAGCCAGACCGGGAAACTGTTTTTT. It encodes CASSQTGKLFF.

This clonotype has a handful of counts. The chain uses TRBV19 and TRBJ1-3, with TRBD1 as a possible D gene (5 bases). This CDR3 comprises 15 residues. Germline V gives CDR1 LNHDA, CDR2 SQIVND (reference sequence). Trimming stripped 7 bases from V and 2 bases from J, with 15 bases between. The CDR3 region is CASNAGTLTGNTIYF. CDR3 bases: TGTGCCAGTAATGCTGGGACTCTCACTGGAAACACCATATATTTT.

With regard to this clonotype: A clone one base away is much larger, so this may be a read error. V is TRBV11-2 and J is TRBJ2-5; possibly TRBD2 for D (6 bases). Germline values: CDR1 SGHAT, CDR2 FQNNGV. This CDR3 has 16 amino acids. CDR3: CASSPRGSGAQETQHF. CDR3 sequence (DNA): TGTGCCAGCTCACCCCGAGGTAGCGGAGCACAAGAGACCCAGCACTTC.

Ten or more counts support this clonotype. This chain links TRBV3-1 with TRBJ2-7; either TRBD1 or TRBD2 may supply D (5 bases each). The germline CDR1 and CDR2 sequences are LGHDT and YNNKEL (reference sequence). Deletions cut 1 base from V and 2 bases from J, with 12 bases between. The CDR3 has 15 amino acids. The CDR3 DNA is TGTGCCAGCAGCCAAGCACGGGACGTTGCCTACGAGCAGTACTTC. As protein: CASSQARDVAYEQYF.